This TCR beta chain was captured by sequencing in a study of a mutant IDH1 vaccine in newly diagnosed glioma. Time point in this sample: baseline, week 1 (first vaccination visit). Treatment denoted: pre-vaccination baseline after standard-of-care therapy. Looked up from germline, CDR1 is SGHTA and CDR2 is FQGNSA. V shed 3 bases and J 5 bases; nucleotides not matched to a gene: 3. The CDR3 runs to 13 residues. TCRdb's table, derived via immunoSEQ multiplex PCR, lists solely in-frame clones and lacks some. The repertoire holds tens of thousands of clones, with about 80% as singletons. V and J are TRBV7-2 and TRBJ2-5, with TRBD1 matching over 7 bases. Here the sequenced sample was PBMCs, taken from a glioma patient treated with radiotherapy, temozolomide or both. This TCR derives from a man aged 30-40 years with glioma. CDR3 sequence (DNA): TGTGCCAGCAGCTTGAGCAGGGGGGAGACCCAGTACTTC. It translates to CASSLSRGETQYF.